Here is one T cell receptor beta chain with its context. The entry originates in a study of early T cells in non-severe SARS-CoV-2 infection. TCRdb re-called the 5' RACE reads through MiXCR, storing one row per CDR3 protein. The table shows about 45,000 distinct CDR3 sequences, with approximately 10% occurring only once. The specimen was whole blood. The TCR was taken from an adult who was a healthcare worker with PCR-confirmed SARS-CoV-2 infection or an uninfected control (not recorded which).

The CDR3 spells CASSVGGTGELFF. The CDR3, as DNA: TGTGCCAGCAGCGTAGGGGGCACCGGGGAGCTGTTTTTT. The V gene is TRBV9, the J gene TRBJ2-2, with unresolved D. V was clipped by 0 bases and J by 4 bases, with 4 bases between them. Looked up from germline, CDR1 is SGDLS and CDR2 is YYNGEE. This CDR3 has 13 residues.